This TCR beta chain was retrieved from a study of T cell clones after liver transplantation. At the level of the study: Liver transplant recipients had immunosuppression withdrawal attempted within 2 years. As an antigen-independent comparator, third-party-reactive TCRbeta sequences came from pre-transplant mixed lymphocyte reactions.

Sorting of unstimulated PBMCs yielded separate CD3+CD4+ and CD3+CD8+ fractions. Germline loops: CDR1 MNHEY, CDR2 SMNVEV (reference sequence). V gave up 6 bases and J gave up 0 bases, with 7 bases separating them. CDR3 length: 13 residues. This clone was seen just once. Antigen unknown. Study observations and caveats: Graft donor-reactive T cells may have migrated into the graft rather than being deleted.

TCRdb's copy holds only in-frame clones and misses some; the assay was immunoSEQ multiplex PCR. The table lists more than 100,000 clones, approximately 79% of them singletons. The rearrangement links TRBV27 to TRBJ2-3; D is possibly TRBD1 (5 bases). Specimen: CD4+ T cells from blood, collected approximately 45 months after liver transplant. The TCR originated in a human patient who received a liver transplant. The graft donor may have given rise to some T cells. CDR3 in amino acids: CASRQASTDTQYF. The CDR3 DNA is TGTGCCAGCAGACAGGCAAGCACAGATACGCAGTATTTT.